This T cell receptor (beta chain) emerged from a study of blood T cell repertoires in COVID-19. V was shortened by 3 bases and J by 4 bases, with 14 bases between the two germline ends. The germline gives CDR1 SGHRS, CDR2 YFSETQ. CDR3 length equals 15 residues. Per the study methods: Counts of nucleated cells, estimated from reference gene primer amplification, were obtained. Clones were sequenced by immunoSEQ multiplex PCR, and TCRdb holds only the in-frame ones, with some missing. The DNA was the basis for D and trimming; V, J and clone size are from that table. The sample records tens of thousands of clones, approximately 80% being singletons.

This sequence originates from a woman aged 80 or over with acute or convalescent COVID-19. Sequencing was done on a sample of peripheral blood. This chain uses TRBV5-1 with TRBJ2-1; TRBD2 might be the D (5 bases). CDR3 nucleotides: TGCGCCAGCAGCTCGGTGGCGGGTCCGTACAATGAGCAGTTCTTC. This translates into CASSSVAGPYNEQFF. The variable domain in full, completed from reference TRBV5-1 and TRBJ2-1, reads KAGVTQTPRYLIKTRGQQVTLSCSPISGHRSVSWYQQTPGQGLQFLFEYFSETQRNKGNFPGRFSGRQFSNSRSEMNVSTLELGDSALYLCASSSVAGPYNEQFFGPGTRLTVL.